There are a few counts of the clone carrying this T cell receptor (beta chain). Antigen specificity is unknown. The time point here: newly diagnosed GD, antithyroid drugs for less than 3 months. TCR sequences were obtained from RNA taken from PBMCs. This entry comes from a study of regulatory T cells in long-lasting Graves disease. V was clipped by 1 base and J by 2 bases, with 15 bases between them. The CDR3 spans 16 residues. CDR1 is SGDLS and CDR2 is YYNGEE in the germline V gene. Findings and caveats of the study: Accuracy was possibly reduced by small sample size. TRBV28, TRBJ1-2 and TRBJ2-5 emerged as the favored segments in persistent disease.

Relying on iRepertoire HTBI primers and Arm-PCR of CDR3 regions, the team built TCR beta libraries. TCRdb reanalysed the multiplex PCR reads using MiXCR and keeps one entry per CDR3 protein. The table shows 400,000 to 500,000 distinct CDR3 sequences, with approximately 15% occurring only once. These same data were also listed under a study on T cells in Graves' hyperthyroidism and ophthalmopathy. That source reports: In simple terms, a model built on 13 V-J features told ophthalmopathy apart from stable hyperthyroidism.

This specimen consisted of peripheral blood mononuclear cells (PBMCs), obtained at new diagnosis, from a patient treated with antithyroid drugs. This sequence originates from a woman aged 40 to 55 with Graves disease. This rearrangement joins TRBV9 to TRBJ1-1; tentative D call: TRBD1 (6 bases). CDR3 in amino acids: CASSVSSQGGNTEAFF. In DNA, the CDR3 is TGTGCCAGCAGCGTATCCTCTCAAGGGGGAAACACTGAAGCTTTCTTT. Full variable domain (remainder filled in from reference TRBV9 and TRBJ1-1): DSGVTQTPKHLITATGQRVTLRCSPRSGDLSVYWYQQSLDQGLQFLIQYYNGEERAKGNILERFSAQQFPDLHSELNLSSLELGDSALYFCASSVSSQGGNTEAFFGQGTRLTVV.